Listed below are T cell receptor beta chains from one sample, sequenced in a study of T cell responses to AZD1222 COVID-19 vaccine. Libraries were prepared by immunoSEQ multiplex PCR; TCRdb keeps only in-frame clonotypes and omits some of them. The repertoire includes over 100,000 clones, roughly 87% of them detected once, and approximately 5.2% sits in the top ten. The specimen was peripheral blood, collected on day 0 of AZD1222 vaccination. These receptors came from an adult in good health. Both conserved end residues are part of each CDR3. D genes are given only for firm matches. Size values are once, few and many counts, or a class for expanded clones, and some rows have none.

V	J	D	size	CDR3	DNA
TRBV28	TRBJ2-3	.	once	CASSSLATDTQYF	TGTGCCAGCAGTTCCCTAGCCACAGATACGCAGTATTTT
TRBV6-1	TRBJ1-2	.	.	CASSEPGASYGYTF	TGTGCCAGCAGTGAACCGGGGGCAAGCTATGGCTACACCTTC
TRBV7-9	TRBJ2-3	.	.	CASSTRDRTDTQYF	TGTGCCAGCAGCACCCGGGACCGCACAGATACGCAGTATTTT
TRBV10-3	TRBJ1-5	.	.	CAITEGGHQPQHF	TGTGCCATCACTGAAGGGGGGCATCAGCCCCAGCATTTT
TRBV3-1/TRBV3-2	TRBJ2-1	.	few	CASSQDRRDTLF	TGTGCCAGCAGCCAAGATCGTCGGGACACCCTCTTC
TRBV3-1/TRBV3-2	TRBJ1-1	TRBD1	.	CASSRTGALNTEAFF	TGTGCCAGCAGCCGTACAGGGGCGTTGAACACTGAAGCTTTCTTT
TRBV6-6	TRBJ2-5	TRBD2	.	CASSLRGTSGGAETQYF	TGTGCCAGCAGTCTGAGGGGTACTAGCGGGGGGGCAGAGACCCAGTACTTC
TRBV6-1	TRBJ1-3	.	.	CASSEVGNSGNTIYF	TGTGCCAGCAGTGAAGTGGGAAACTCTGGAAACACCATATATTTT
TRBV12-3/TRBV12-4	TRBJ1-1	.	.	CASSFEGWTEAFF	TGTGCCAGCAGCTTTGAGGGTTGGACTGAAGCTTTCTTT
TRBV9	TRBJ2-3	.	.	CASSVVDGGGPPDTQYF	TGTGCCAGCAGCGTAGTGGACGGCGGGGGCCCACCAGATACGCAGTATTTT
TRBV29-1	TRBJ1-1	.	once	CTAGSDTEAFF	TGCACCGCGGGGAGTGACACTGAAGCTTTCTTT
TRBV7-2	TRBJ2-2	.	.	CASSPQMIAPGELFF	TGTGCCAGCAGCCCCCAAATGATTGCCCCCGGGGAGCTGTTTTTT
TRBV29-1	TRBJ1-1	TRBD1	.	CSVKPGQGAEAFF	TGCAGCGTTAAACCGGGACAGGGGGCTGAAGCTTTCTTT
TRBV30	TRBJ2-5	TRBD2	.	CAWSSGSGKETQYF	TGTGCCTGGAGTTCCGGCAGCGGGAAAGAGACCCAGTACTTC
TRBV18	TRBJ2-5	.	.	CASSPLQGREETQYF	TGTGCCAGCTCACCACTGCAGGGGAGGGAGGAGACCCAGTACTTC
TRBV6-2/TRBV6-3	TRBJ2-7	.	.	CASSGDLRGSYEQYF	TGTGCCAGCAGTGGGGACTTACGTGGATCCTACGAGCAGTACTTC
TRBV11-1	TRBJ1-6	.	.	CASSLMQLPNSPLHF	TGTGCCAGCAGCTTGATGCAGCTCCCGAATTCACCCCTCCACTTT
TRBV4-2	TRBJ1-1	.	.	CASKEGKEAFF	TGTGCCAGCAAGGAGGGTAAGGAAGCTTTCTTT
TRBV4-3	TRBJ2-1	TRBD2	.	CASSQGLAGGPNEQFF	TGCGCCAGCAGCCAAGGGCTAGCGGGGGGGCCCAATGAGCAGTTCTTC
TRBV5-6	TRBJ1-4	TRBD1	once	CASSLGQEYNEKLFF	TGTGCCAGCAGCCTGGGACAGGAGTATAATGAAAAACTGTTTTTT